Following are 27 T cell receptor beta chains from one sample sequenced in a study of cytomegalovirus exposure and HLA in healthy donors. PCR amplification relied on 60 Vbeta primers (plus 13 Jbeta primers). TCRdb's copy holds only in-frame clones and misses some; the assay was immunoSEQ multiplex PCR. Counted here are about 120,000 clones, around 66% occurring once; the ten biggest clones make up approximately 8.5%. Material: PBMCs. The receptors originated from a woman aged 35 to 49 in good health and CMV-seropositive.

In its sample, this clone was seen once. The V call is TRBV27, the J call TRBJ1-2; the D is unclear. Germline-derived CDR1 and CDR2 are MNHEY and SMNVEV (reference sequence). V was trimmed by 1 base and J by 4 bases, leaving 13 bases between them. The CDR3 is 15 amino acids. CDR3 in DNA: TGTGCCAGCAGTTTATATTCAGGTCCTGGCTATGGCTACACCTTC. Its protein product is CASSLYSGPGYGYTF.

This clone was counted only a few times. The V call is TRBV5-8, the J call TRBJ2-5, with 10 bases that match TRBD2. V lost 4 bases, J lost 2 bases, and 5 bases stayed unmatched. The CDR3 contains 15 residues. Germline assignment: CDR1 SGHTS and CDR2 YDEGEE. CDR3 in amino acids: CASSEGLAVQETQYF. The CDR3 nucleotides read TGTGCCAGCAGCGAAGGACTAGCGGTACAAGAGACCCAGTACTTC.

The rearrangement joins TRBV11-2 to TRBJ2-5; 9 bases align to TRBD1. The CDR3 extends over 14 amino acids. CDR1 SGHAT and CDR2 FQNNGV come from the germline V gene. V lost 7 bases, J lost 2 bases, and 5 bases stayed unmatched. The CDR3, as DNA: TGTGCCAGCAACCAACAGGGGGCACAAGAGACCCAGTACTTC. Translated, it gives CASNQQGAQETQYF.

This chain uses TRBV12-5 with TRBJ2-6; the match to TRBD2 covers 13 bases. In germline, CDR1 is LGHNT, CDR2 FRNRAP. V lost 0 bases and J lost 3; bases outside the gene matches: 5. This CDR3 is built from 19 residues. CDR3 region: CASGLVRGTSGVGANVLTF. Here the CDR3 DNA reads TGTGCTAGTGGTTTGGTACGAGGGACTAGCGGGGTTGGGGCCAACGTCCTGACTTTC. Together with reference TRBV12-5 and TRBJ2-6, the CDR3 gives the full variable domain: DARVTQTPRHKVTEMGQEVTMRCQPILGHNTVFWYRQTMMQGLELLAYFRNRAPLDDSGMPKDRFSAEMPDATLATLKIQPSEPRDSAVYFCASGLVRGTSGVGANVLTFGAGSRLTVL.

The CDR3 loop reads CASSLQGASEQYF. Written as DNA, the CDR3 is TGTGCCAGCAGCCTACAGGGGGCAAGCGAGCAGTACTTC. This rearrangement joins TRBV9 to TRBJ2-7; 9 nucleotides agree with TRBD1. CDR3 length: 13 residues. Germline CDR1 reads SGDLS; CDR2 reads YYNGEE. Unmatched junction bases numbered 5, after V lost 4 bases and J lost 6 bases.

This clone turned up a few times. The CDR3 DNA sequence: TGCAGCGTTCAGGGTACTGAAGCTTTCTTT. This encodes CSVQGTEAFF. The V gene is TRBV29-1, the J gene TRBJ1-1; D might be TRBD1 (5 bases). The CDR3 is made up of 10 amino acids. V lost 5 bases, J lost 5 bases, and 6 bases lay in between. Germline CDR1 reads SQVTM; CDR2 reads ANQGSEA.

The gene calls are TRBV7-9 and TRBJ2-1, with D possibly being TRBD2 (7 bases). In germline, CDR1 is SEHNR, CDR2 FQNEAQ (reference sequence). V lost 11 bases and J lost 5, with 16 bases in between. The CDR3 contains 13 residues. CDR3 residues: CAGGAPGDNEQFF. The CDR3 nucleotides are TGTGCCGGGGGGGCCCCAGGGGACAATGAGCAGTTCTTC.

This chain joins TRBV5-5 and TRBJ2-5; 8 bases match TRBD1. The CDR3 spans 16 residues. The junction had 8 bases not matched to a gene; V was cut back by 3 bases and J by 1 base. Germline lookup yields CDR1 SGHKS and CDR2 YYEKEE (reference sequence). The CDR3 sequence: CASSYDLGTGQETQYF. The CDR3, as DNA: TGTGCCAGCAGCTACGACCTAGGGACAGGCCAAGAGACCCAGTACTTC.

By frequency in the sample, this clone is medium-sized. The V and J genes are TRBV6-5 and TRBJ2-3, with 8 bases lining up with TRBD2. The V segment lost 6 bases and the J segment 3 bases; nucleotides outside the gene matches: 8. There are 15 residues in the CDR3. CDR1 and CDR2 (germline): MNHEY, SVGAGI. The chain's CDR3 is CASSPRSGGTDTQYF. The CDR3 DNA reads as TGTGCCAGCAGCCCGAGGAGCGGGGGTACAGATACGCAGTATTTT.

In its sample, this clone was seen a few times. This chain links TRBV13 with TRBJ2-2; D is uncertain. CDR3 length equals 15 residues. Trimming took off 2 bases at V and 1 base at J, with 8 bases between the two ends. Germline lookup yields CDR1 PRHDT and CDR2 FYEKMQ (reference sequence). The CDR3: CASSLITVNTGELFF. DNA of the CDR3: TGTGCCAGCAGCTTAATAACAGTGAACACCGGGGAGCTGTTTTTT.

This chain's CDR3 is CASSSRGQGAGELFF. The CDR3 DNA follows: TGCGCCAGCAGCTCGCGGGGACAGGGGGCCGGGGAGCTGTTTTTT. V usage is TRBV5-1 and J usage is TRBJ2-2; 11 bases match TRBD1. The trim removed 3 bases at V and 6 bases at J, leaving 4 bases unmatched. This CDR3 spans 15 amino acids. The V gene's germline CDR1 is SGHRS and CDR2 YFSETQ.

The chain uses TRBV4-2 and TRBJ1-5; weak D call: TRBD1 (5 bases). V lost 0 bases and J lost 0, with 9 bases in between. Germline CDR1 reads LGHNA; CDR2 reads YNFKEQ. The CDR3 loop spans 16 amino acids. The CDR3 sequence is CASSQDRQNSNQPQHF. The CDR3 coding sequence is TGTGCCAGCAGCCAAGATCGACAGAATAGCAATCAGCCCCAGCATTTT.

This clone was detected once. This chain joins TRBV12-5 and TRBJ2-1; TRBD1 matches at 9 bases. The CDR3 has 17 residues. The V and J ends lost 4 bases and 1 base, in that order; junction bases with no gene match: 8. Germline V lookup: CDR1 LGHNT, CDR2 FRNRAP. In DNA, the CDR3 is TGTGCTAGTGGTTCGACCGTCGGACAGGGGTCCTACAATGAGCAGTTCTTC. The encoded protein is CASGSTVGQGSYNEQFF. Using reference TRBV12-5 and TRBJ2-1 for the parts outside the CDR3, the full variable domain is DARVTQTPRHKVTEMGQEVTMRCQPILGHNTVFWYRQTMMQGLELLAYFRNRAPLDDSGMPKDRFSAEMPDATLATLKIQPSEPRDSAVYFCASGSTVGQGSYNEQFFGPGTRLTVL.

In nucleotides, the CDR3 is TGTGCCAGCAGTTCCCCGGACAGGGAAGCTGAAGCTTTCTTT. It is translated as CASSSPDREAEAFF. This chain joins TRBV28 and TRBJ1-1, with 8 bases that match TRBD1. Germline V CDR1 and CDR2: MDHEN, SYDVKM. The CDR3 consists of 14 residues. V dropped 4 bases and J dropped 6; count of bases not matched to a gene: 7.

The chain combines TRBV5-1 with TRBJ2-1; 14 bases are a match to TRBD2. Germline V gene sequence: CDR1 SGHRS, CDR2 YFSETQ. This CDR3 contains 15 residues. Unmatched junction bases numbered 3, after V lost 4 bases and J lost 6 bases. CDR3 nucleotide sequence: TGCGCCAGCAGCGGACTAGCGGGGGGCCCCAATGAGCAGTTCTTC. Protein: CASSGLAGGPNEQFF.

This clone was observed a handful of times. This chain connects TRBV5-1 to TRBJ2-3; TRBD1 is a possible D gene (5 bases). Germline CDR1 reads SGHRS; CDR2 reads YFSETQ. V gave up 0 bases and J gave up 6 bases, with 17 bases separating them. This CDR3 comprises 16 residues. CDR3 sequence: CASSLAAGKDADTQYF. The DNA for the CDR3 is TGCGCCAGCAGCTTGGCTGCAGGGAAAGACGCCGATACGCAGTATTTT.

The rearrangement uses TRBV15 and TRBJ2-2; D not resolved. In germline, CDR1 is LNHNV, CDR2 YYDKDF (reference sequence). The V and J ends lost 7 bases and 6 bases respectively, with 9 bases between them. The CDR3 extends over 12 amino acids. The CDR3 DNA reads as TGTGCCACCAACAACTACCCCGGGGAGCTGTTTTTT. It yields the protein CATNNYPGELFF. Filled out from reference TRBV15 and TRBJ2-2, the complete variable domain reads DAMVIQNPRYQVTQFGKPVTLSCSQTLNHNVMYWYQQKSSQAPKLLFHYYDKDFNNEADTPDNFQSRRPNTSFCFLDIRSPGLGDTAMYLCATNNYPGELFFGEGSRLTVL.

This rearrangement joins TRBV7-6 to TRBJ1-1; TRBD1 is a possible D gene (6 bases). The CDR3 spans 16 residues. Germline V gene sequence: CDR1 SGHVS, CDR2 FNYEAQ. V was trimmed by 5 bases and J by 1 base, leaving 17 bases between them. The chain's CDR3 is CASSGYQQGPNTEAFF. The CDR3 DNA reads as TGTGCCAGCAGCGGCTACCAACAGGGCCCGAACACTGAAGCTTTCTTT.

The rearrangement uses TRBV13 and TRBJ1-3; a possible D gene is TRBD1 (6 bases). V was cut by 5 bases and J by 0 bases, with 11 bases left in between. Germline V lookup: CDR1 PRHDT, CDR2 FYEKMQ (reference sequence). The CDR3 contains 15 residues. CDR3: CASSLGDISGNTIYF. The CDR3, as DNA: TGTGCCAGCAGCCTTGGGGACATCTCTGGAAACACCATATATTTT.

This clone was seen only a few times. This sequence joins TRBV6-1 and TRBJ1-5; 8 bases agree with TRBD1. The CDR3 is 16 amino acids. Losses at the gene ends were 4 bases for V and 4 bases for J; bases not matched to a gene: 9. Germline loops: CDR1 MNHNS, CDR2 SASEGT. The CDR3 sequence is CASSASDRGRNQPQHF. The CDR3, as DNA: TGTGCCAGCAGTGCCAGCGACAGGGGTAGGAATCAGCCCCAGCATTTT.

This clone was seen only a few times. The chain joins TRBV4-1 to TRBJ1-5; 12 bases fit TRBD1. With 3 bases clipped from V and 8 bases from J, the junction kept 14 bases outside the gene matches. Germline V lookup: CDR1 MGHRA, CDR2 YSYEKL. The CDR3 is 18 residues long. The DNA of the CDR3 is TGCGCCAGCAGCCAGGAGGGACAGGGGGCTGTTCGGGACAAGCCCCAGCATTTT. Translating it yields CASSQEGQGAVRDKPQHF.

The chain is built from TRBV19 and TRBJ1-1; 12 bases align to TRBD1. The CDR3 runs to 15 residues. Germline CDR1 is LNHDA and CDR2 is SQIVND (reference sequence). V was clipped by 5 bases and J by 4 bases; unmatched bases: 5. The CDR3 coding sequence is TGTGCCAGTAGTTCGGGACAGGGGGCCTCCACTGAAGCTTTCTTT. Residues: CASSSGQGASTEAFF.

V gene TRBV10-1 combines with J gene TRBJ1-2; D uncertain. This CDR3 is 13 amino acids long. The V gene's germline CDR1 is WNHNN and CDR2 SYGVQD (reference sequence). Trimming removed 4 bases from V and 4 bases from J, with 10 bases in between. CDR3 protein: CASSVQSFYGYTF. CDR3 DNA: TGCGCCAGCAGTGTACAATCTTTCTATGGCTACACCTTC.

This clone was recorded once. DNA of the CDR3: TGTGCCAGCAGTGAATATGGTAGCCTTTACGAGCAGTACTTC. Its translation is CASSEYGSLYEQYF. The chain recombines TRBV25-1 with TRBJ2-7; no clear D gene. Germline V lookup: CDR1 MGHDK, CDR2 SYGVNS. The CDR3 length is 14 residues. Trimming cost V 0 bases and J 4 bases, with 10 bases left between them.

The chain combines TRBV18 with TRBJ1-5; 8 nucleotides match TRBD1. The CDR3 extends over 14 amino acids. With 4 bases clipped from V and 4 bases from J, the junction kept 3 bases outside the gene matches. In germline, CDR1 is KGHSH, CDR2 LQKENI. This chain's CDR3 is CASSLGQGNQPQHF. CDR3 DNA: TGTGCCAGCTCACTTGGACAGGGAAATCAGCCCCAGCATTTT.

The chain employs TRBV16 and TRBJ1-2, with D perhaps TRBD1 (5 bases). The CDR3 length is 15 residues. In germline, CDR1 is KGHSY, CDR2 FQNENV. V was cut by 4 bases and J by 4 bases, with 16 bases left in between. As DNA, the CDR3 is TGTGCCAGCAGCCTAATACCGGGGGGGAGCTATGGCTACACCTTC. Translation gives CASSLIPGGSYGYTF. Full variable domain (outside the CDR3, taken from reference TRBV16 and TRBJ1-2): GEEVAQTPKHLVRGEGQKAKLYCAPIKGHSYVFWYQQVLKNEFKFLISFQNENVFDETGMPKERFSAKCLPNSPCSLEIQATKLEDSAVYFCASSLIPGGSYGYTFGSGTRLTVV.

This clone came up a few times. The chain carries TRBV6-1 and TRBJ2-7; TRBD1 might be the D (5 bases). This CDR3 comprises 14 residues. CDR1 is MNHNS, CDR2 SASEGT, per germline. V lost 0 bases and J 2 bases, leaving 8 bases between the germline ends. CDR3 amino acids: CASSEAPGPYEQYF. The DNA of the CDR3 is TGTGCCAGCAGTGAAGCACCAGGGCCCTACGAGCAGTACTTC.